What follows are 26 T cell receptor beta chains derived from one specimen sequenced in a study of vaccination effects on CD4 cells after COVID-19. Method: immunoSEQ multiplex PCR; TCRdb's copy keeps in-frame clones and lacks some. The sample records over 80,000 clones, under 80% being singletons. These TCRs' antigens remain unknown. Viral peptide pool expansion of antigen-specific CD4+ T cells preceded sequencing in the ViraFEST assay. CD4+ T cell isolation took place after approximately 11 days of culture. The participants, recipients of two vaccine doses, got either BNT162b2 or mRNA-1273. The material was CD4+ T cells from PBMCs cultured with HCoV-OC43 spike peptides, obtained after COVID-19 vaccination. Subset described: HCoV-OC43 spike overlapping peptide pool stimulation. These receptors were obtained from a human donor who received a COVID-19 vaccine.

V usage is TRBV19 and J usage is TRBJ1-4; possibly TRBD1 for D (6 bases). Germline CDR1 LNHDA, CDR2 SQIVND (reference sequence). The CDR3 loop spans 17 amino acids. V lost 1 base, J lost 0 bases, and 12 bases lay in between. The CDR3 loop is CASSIAGRGATNEKLFF. The CDR3 DNA follows: TGTGCCAGTAGTATAGCAGGCAGGGGCGCAACTAATGAAAAACTGTTTTTT.

V usage is TRBV7-2 and J usage is TRBJ2-2; no reliable D call. From germline, CDR1 is SGHTA and CDR2 FQGNSA. The germline V and J ends were trimmed by 1 base and 0 bases, with 3 bases remaining between them. The CDR3 runs 14 residues. DNA of the CDR3: TGTGCCAGCAGCTTAGACACGAACACCGGGGAGCTGTTTTTT. Its protein is CASSLDTNTGELFF.

This clone was seen more than once but under ten times. This chain uses TRBV7-2 with TRBJ2-1, with 13 positions matching TRBD2. CDR1 SGHTA and CDR2 FQGNSA come from the germline V gene. V dropped 6 bases and J dropped 0; count of bases not matched to a gene: 2. The CDR3 sequence is 16 residues long. The CDR3 region is CASRRTSGGSYNEQFF. The CDR3 DNA is TGTGCCAGCAGACGGACTAGCGGGGGCTCCTACAATGAGCAGTTCTTC.

This clone was observed a few times. The chain uses TRBV10-3 and TRBJ2-7; D ambiguous. Trimming removed 1 base at V and 6 bases at J, with 10 bases between. Germline CDR1 ENHRY, CDR2 SYGVKD. This CDR3 is 13 amino acids long. DNA for the CDR3: TGTGCCATCAGTGAGTATTTGGGCATCGAGCAGTACGTC. Translated: CAISEYLGIEQYV.

The V gene is TRBV7-2, the J gene TRBJ2-1; D not certain. Germline V lookup: CDR1 SGHTA, CDR2 FQGNSA. V lost 3 bases, J lost 5 bases, and 8 bases lay in between. The CDR3 runs to 13 residues. The CDR3 protein is CASSFRSDNEQFF. CDR3 coding DNA: TGTGCCAGCAGCTTCCGGTCGGACAATGAGCAGTTCTTC.

The chain recombines TRBV9 with TRBJ2-5, with D uncertain. The germline gives CDR1 SGDLS, CDR2 YYNGEE. The length of the CDR3 is 14 residues. V lost 0 bases to trimming and J lost 1 base, with 7 bases between them. The CDR3 coding sequence is TGTGCCAGCAGCGTAGGGGCAGCCCAAGAGACCCAGTACTTC. It codes for CASSVGAAQETQYF.

This clone is a singleton in its sample. The chain carries TRBV28 and TRBJ1-5; D is possibly TRBD1 (5 bases). The CDR3 sequence is 13 residues long. Germline CDR1 is MDHEN and CDR2 is SYDVKM. Between the trimmed V and J ends, which lost 6 bases and 4 bases, there was a span of 10 bases. The CDR3 DNA follows: TGTGCCAGCAGCTGGGACGGTAATCAGCCCCAGCATTTT. Protein: CASSWDGNQPQHF.

This clone was seen a handful of times. The chain couples TRBV20-1 to TRBJ1-1, with a possible D match to TRBD1 (5 bases). Between the trimmed V and J ends, which lost 6 bases and 4 bases, there was a span of 9 bases. Germline values: CDR1 DFQATT, CDR2 SNEGSKA (reference sequence). The CDR3 loop spans 11 amino acids. CDR3 nucleotide sequence: TGCAGTGCCCAAGGGGCCACTGAAGCTTTCTTT. It codes for CSAQGATEAFF.

The CDR3 coding sequence is TGTGCCAGTCCCCCAGCGGCGAACGAGCAGTACGTC. As protein: CASPPAANEQYV. The J gene is TRBJ2-7, the V gene TRBV19, with D perhaps TRBD2 (5 bases). Germline lookup yields CDR1 LNHDA and CDR2 SQIVND (reference sequence). CDR3 length: 12 residues. V lost 8 bases and J lost 5, with 13 bases in between.

V usage is TRBV5-6 and J usage is TRBJ2-7; D gene unclear. V was trimmed by 2 bases and J by 0 bases, leaving 9 bases between them. CDR3 length: 14 residues. Germline V CDR1 and CDR2: SGHDT, YYEEEE. The CDR3 is CASSFTGRSYEQYV. The CDR3 DNA reads TGTGCCAGCAGCTTCACCGGGCGCTCCTACGAGCAGTACGTC.

In its sample, this clone was seen once. The CDR3 DNA reads TGCGCCAGCAGCCGTCAACCGAACCCGAACACCGGGGAGCTGTTTTTT. Residues: CASSRQPNPNTGELFF. This chain uses TRBV4-3 with TRBJ2-2; D remains ambiguous. CDR1 and CDR2 (germline): LGHNA, YSLEER. Between the trimmed V and J ends, which lost 4 bases and 0 bases, there was a span of 12 bases. The CDR3 loop spans 16 amino acids.

The V and J genes are TRBV7-3 and TRBJ2-5, with 14 bases matching TRBD2. Germline CDR1 is SGHTA and CDR2 is FQGTGA. The CDR3 covers 15 residues. V gave up 3 bases and J gave up 4 bases; unmatched junction bases: 1. CDR3 bases: TGTGCCAGCAGCTTGACTAGCGGGGGGGCAGAGACCCAGTACTTC. It encodes CASSLTSGGAETQYF.

This chain connects TRBV24-1 to TRBJ1-5; 7 positions match TRBD1. Per germline, CDR1 KGHDR and CDR2 SFDVKD. The ends lost 3 bases at V and 3 bases at J; junction bases unmatched: 1. The CDR3 extends over 14 amino acids. CDR3 region: CATSDGTVNQPQHF. CDR3 DNA sequence: TGTGCCACCAGTGATGGGACAGTCAATCAGCCCCAGCATTTT.

A few counts support this clone. The genes are TRBV9 and TRBJ2-2; D gene unclear. Germline-derived CDR1 and CDR2 are SGDLS and YYNGEE. V dropped 0 bases and J dropped 4 bases, with 13 bases sitting between them. This CDR3 has 16 residues. The DNA of the CDR3 is TGTGCCAGCAGCGTAGGAGTAGGGCTGAGCACCGGGGAGCTGTTTTTT. Translation gives CASSVGVGLSTGELFF.

The rearrangement uses TRBV27 and TRBJ2-5; tentative D call: TRBD1 (5 bases). Between the trimmed V and J ends, which lost 5 bases and 2 bases, there was a span of 15 bases. Germline V gives CDR1 MNHEY, CDR2 SMNVEV (reference sequence). This CDR3 has 15 residues. CDR3 nucleotide sequence: TGTGCCAGCAGTATCCGCCGGCAGGGTCAAGAGACCCAGTACTTC. Amino acid sequence: CASSIRRQGQETQYF.

The chain carries TRBV6-6 and TRBJ1-1, with D possibly TRBD1 on 6 matching bases. The V and J ends lost 6 bases and 1 base respectively, with 9 bases between them. The length of the CDR3 is 13 residues. From germline, CDR1 is MNHNY and CDR2 SVGAGI (reference sequence). The DNA of the CDR3 is TGTGCCAGCAGCAGGGGAGGGAACACTGAAGCTTTCTTT. It codes for CASSRGGNTEAFF.

This chain links TRBV5-1 with TRBJ1-6, with 7 bases matching TRBD1. The CDR3 totals 17 residues. Germline V CDR1 and CDR2: SGHRS, YFSETQ. V trimming: 0 bases; J trimming: 7 bases; junction bases outside the gene matches: 10. The CDR3, as DNA: TGCGCCAGCAGCTTGGATGAGGGGGCAAGGGAGAATTCACCCCTCCACTTT. Protein product: CASSLDEGARENSPLHF. Together with reference TRBV5-1 and TRBJ1-6, the CDR3 gives the full variable domain: KAGVTQTPRYLIKTRGQQVTLSCSPISGHRSVSWYQQTPGQGLQFLFEYFSETQRNKGNFPGRFSGRQFSNSRSEMNVSTLELGDSALYLCASSLDEGARENSPLHFGNGTRLTVT.

V and J are TRBV5-1 and TRBJ2-1, with TRBD1 identical over 7 bases. This CDR3 is 14 amino acids long. Germline V lookup: CDR1 SGHRS, CDR2 YFSETQ. With 0 bases clipped from V and 6 bases from J, the junction kept 3 bases outside the gene matches. In DNA form, the CDR3 reads TGCGCCAGCAGCTTGGGACAGGGAAGCAATGAGCAGTTCTTC. Translating it yields CASSLGQGSNEQFF.

In this sample, this clone turned up once. The chain employs TRBV11-2 and TRBJ2-2; the match to TRBD2 covers 8 bases. The CDR3 runs to 17 residues. Per the germline V gene, CDR1 is SGHAT and CDR2 is FQNNGV. V was clipped by 2 bases and J by 1 base; unmatched bases: 6. This CDR3 reads CASSLHPGGLNTGELFF. CDR3 DNA: TGTGCCAGCAGCTTACACCCGGGGGGGCTGAACACCGGGGAGCTGTTTTTT.

The chain joins TRBV19 to TRBJ1-2, with TRBD1 matching over 12 bases. The CDR3 has 18 residues. V dropped 5 bases and J dropped 6; count of bases not matched to a gene: 16. Germline CDR1 is LNHDA and CDR2 is SQIVND (reference sequence). The CDR3 loop is CASSSPLGTGGVFHGYTF. DNA of the CDR3: TGTGCCAGTAGTTCGCCCCTAGGGACAGGGGGCGTATTCCATGGCTACACCTTC.

As concerns this clone: The sample has other DNA sequences that encode this CDR3 too. This chain joins TRBV28 and TRBJ1-4, with D unresolved. Trimming pared 6 bases from V and 5 bases from J, leaving 7 bases between. The CDR3 extends over 12 amino acids. Germline loops: CDR1 MDHEN, CDR2 SYDVKM. CDR3 loop: CASSLRNEKLFF. The CDR3 DNA follows: TGTGCCAGCAGCCTCAGAAATGAAAAACTGTTTTTT.

The J gene is TRBJ2-3, the V gene TRBV4-1; TRBD1 might be the D (6 bases). V shed 1 base and J shed 6 bases, with 17 bases lying between them. Looked up from germline, CDR1 is MGHRA and CDR2 is YSYEKL. The CDR3 extends over 16 amino acids. CDR3 coding DNA: TGCGCCAGCAGCCAAGTAGGGACACCGCCACGGGATACGCAGTATTTT. Translated: CASSQVGTPPRDTQYF.

The CDR3 sequence is CASSLGSGGFRSPLHF. DNA of the CDR3: TGTGCCAGCAGCTTAGGGTCGGGAGGGTTTCGCTCACCCCTCCACTTT. The chain employs TRBV7-2 and TRBJ1-6; D unresolved. The CDR3 covers 16 residues. The V end was cut by 1 base, the J end by 10 bases, with 17 bases between. Germline values: CDR1 SGHTA, CDR2 FQGNSA.

This clone was detected a few times. The rearrangement joins TRBV7-3 to TRBJ2-1; 8 bases align to TRBD2. The V gene end was trimmed by 6 bases and the J gene end by 5 bases; junction bases not matched to a gene: 6. CDR3 length: 14 residues. CDR1 and CDR2 from the germline V gene are SGHTA and FQGTGA. The DNA for the CDR3 is TGTGCCAGCAGAGTGGCGGGGGGACACAATGAGCAGTTCTTC. This gives the protein CASRVAGGHNEQFF.

The V and J genes are TRBV6-1 and TRBJ2-5; TRBD1 matches at 7 bases. After removal of 0 bases from V and 5 bases from J, the junction contained 6 bases not matched to a gene. This CDR3 is 15 amino acids long. Looked up from germline, CDR1 is MNHNS and CDR2 is SASEGT. As DNA, the CDR3 is TGTGCCAGCAGTGAAGCCGGGACAGTAAGGGAGACCCAGTACTTC. It yields the protein CASSEAGTVRETQYF.

In its sample, this clone was seen a few times. The chain recombines TRBV6-4 with TRBJ1-1, with D hard to call. CDR1 is MRHNA and CDR2 is SNTAGT in the germline V gene. The V end was cut by 3 bases, the J end by 4 bases, with 9 bases between. This CDR3 is 13 amino acids long. CDR3 sequence (DNA): TGTGCCAGCAGTGAAAGTTATATCACTGAAGCTTTCTTT. Residues: CASSESYITEAFF.